A single sample is the source of the 25 T cell receptor beta chains below, sequenced in a study of regulatory T cells in long-lasting Graves disease. Described time point: newly diagnosed GD, antithyroid drugs for less than 3 months. PBMC-extracted RNA yielded the TCR library. iRepertoire HTBI primers and Arm-PCR of CDR3 regions built TCR beta libraries. TCRdb fed the multiplex PCR reads into MiXCR, producing one record per CDR3 protein. Seen here are roughly 380,000 distinct CDR3 sequences, 16% observed once, and the top ten hold approximately 30%. The sample was also reused in another study, on T cells in Graves' hyperthyroidism and ophthalmopathy.

Sequenced here: peripheral blood mononuclear cells (PBMCs), sampled at new diagnosis, from a patient treated with antithyroid drugs. Receptors were obtained from a man aged 35 to 55 with Graves disease.

The chain carries TRBV9 and TRBJ1-6; D uncertain. Germline lookup yields CDR1 SGDLS and CDR2 YYNGEE. V lost 2 bases and J 1 base, leaving 1 base between the germline ends. The CDR3 consists of 13 residues. This CDR3 is CASSVSYNSPLHF. In DNA, the CDR3 is TGTGCCAGCAGCGTTTCCTATAATTCACCCCTCCACTTT. Complete variable domain (other parts from reference TRBV9 and TRBJ1-6): DSGVTQTPKHLITATGQRVTLRCSPRSGDLSVYWYQQSLDQGLQFLIQYYNGEERAKGNILERFSAQQFPDLHSELNLSSLELGDSALYFCASSVSYNSPLHFGNGTRLTVT.

This clonotype was seen a few times. The rearrangement links TRBV7-2 to TRBJ2-2, with D tentatively TRBD1 (6 bases). There are 15 residues in the CDR3. The V gene's germline CDR1 is SGHTA and CDR2 FQGNSA. The V end lost 3 bases, the J end lost 4 bases, and 12 bases lay between the germline ends. CDR3 sequence (DNA): TGTGCCAGCAGCTTTTCCCAGGGGCGCACCGGGGAGCTGTTTTTT. The encoded protein is CASSFSQGRTGELFF.

This clonotype was observed a few times. The chain carries TRBV27 and TRBJ2-1; TRBD1 aligns across 9 bases. Per germline, CDR1 MNHEY and CDR2 SMNVEV (reference sequence). The CDR3 covers 14 residues. The trim removed 6 bases at V and 5 bases at J, leaving 5 bases unmatched. The DNA for the CDR3 is TGTGCCAGCAGCGGGACAGGGCACAACAATGAGCAGTTCTTC. Protein sequence: CASSGTGHNNEQFF.

This clonotype has just a few counts. This chain joins TRBV27 and TRBJ2-1; 8 nucleotides agree with TRBD1. Germline V CDR1 and CDR2: MNHEY, SMNVEV (reference sequence). V lost 2 bases and J lost 5; bases outside the gene matches: 5. The CDR3 consists of 15 residues. Here the CDR3 DNA reads TGTGCCAGCAGTTTAGTAGACAGGGGCCACAATGAGCAGTTCTTC. It translates to CASSLVDRGHNEQFF.

CDR3 sequence: CATSDWPRKNKYRDGQFF. DNA for the CDR3: TGTGCCACCAGTGATTGGCCTCGAAAAAACAAGTACCGGGACGGGCAGTTCTTC. V and J are TRBV24-1 and TRBJ2-1, with D perhaps given as TRBD1 or TRBD2 (5 bases each). The CDR3 extends over 18 amino acids. Germline CDR1 is KGHDR and CDR2 is SFDVKD. Trimming pared 2 bases from V and 12 bases from J, leaving 28 bases between.

As concerns this clonotype: A clone one base away is much larger, so this may be a read error. The CDR3 is CASSYSISGGDYGYSF. In nucleotides, the CDR3 is TGTGCCAGCAGTTACTCGATTTCAGGGGGCGACTATGGCTACAGCTTC. The chain is built from TRBV6-5 and TRBJ1-2, with TRBD1 matching 8 bases. CDR3 length: 16 residues. CDR1 is MNHEY and CDR2 is SVGAGI in the germline V gene.

The CDR3 is CASSRGQGGMEPQHF. The CDR3 DNA reads as TGCGCCAGCAGCAGGGGACAGGGGGGGATGGAACCCCAGCATTTT. The genes are TRBV5-1 and TRBJ1-5, with 11 bases lining up with TRBD1. This CDR3 contains 15 residues. With 4 bases clipped from V and 10 bases from J, the junction kept 10 bases outside the gene matches. Germline V CDR1 and CDR2: SGHRS, YFSETQ.

This chain joins TRBV28 and TRBJ1-6; D gene uncertain. There are 15 residues in the CDR3. Trimming took off 2 bases at V and 5 bases at J, with 10 bases between the two ends. Germline assignment: CDR1 MDHEN and CDR2 SYDVKM. The chain's CDR3 is CASSLMEFHNSPLHF. The DNA of the CDR3 is TGTGCCAGCAGTTTAATGGAGTTCCATAATTCACCCCTCCACTTT. The full variable domain, with the rest looked up from reference TRBV28 and TRBJ1-6, is DVKVTQSSRYLVKRTGEKVFLECVQDMDHENMFWYRQDPGLGLRLIYFSYDVKMKEKGDIPEGYSVSREKKERFSLILESASTNQTSMYLCASSLMEFHNSPLHFGNGTRLTVT.

V is TRBV19 and J is TRBJ1-5; D is perhaps TRBD1 (6 bases). Germline V gene lookup returns CDR1 LNHDA and CDR2 SQIVND (reference sequence). Trimming left V 7 bases short and J 7 bases short, with 11 bases between. This CDR3 contains 12 residues. In DNA, the CDR3 is TGTGCCAGTAAGGGGGTTGGGCAGCCCCAGCATTTT. It specifies CASKGVGQPQHF.

The sample holds a few counts of this clonotype. This chain uses TRBV28 with TRBJ1-2; D uncertain. The CDR3 contains 13 residues. CDR1 MDHEN and CDR2 SYDVKM come from the germline V gene. The V end lost 8 bases, the J end lost 4 bases, and 14 bases lay between the germline ends. The CDR3 region has the DNA TGTGCCAGCCAAAGACCCGGAAGCTATGGCTACACCTTC. It encodes CASQRPGSYGYTF.

This clonotype was observed at least ten times. This sequence joins TRBV12-3 or TRBV12-4 and TRBJ1-2; no clear D gene. Trimming left V 7 bases short and J 6 bases short, with 6 bases between. This CDR3 has 10 amino acids. CDR3 bases: TGTGCCAGCACCCCGGATGGCTACACCTTC. Amino acid sequence: CASTPDGYTF.

The chain links TRBV6-9 to TRBJ2-7; a weak D match, TRBD2 (6 bases). In germline, CDR1 is MNHGY, CDR2 SVAAGI. The V gene lost 3 bases and the J gene lost 1 base, with 10 bases spanning the gap. This CDR3 is 14 amino acids long. CDR3 protein: CASSYMGGSYEQYF. The CDR3 region has the DNA TGTGCCAGCAGTTACATGGGGGGTTCCTACGAGCAGTACTTC.

V usage is TRBV6-5 and J usage is TRBJ2-7; possibly TRBD1 for D (6 bases). The CDR3 length is 13 residues. The V end lost 4 bases, the J end lost 2 bases, and 9 bases lay between the germline ends. Germline loops: CDR1 MNHEY, CDR2 SVGAGI. The DNA for the CDR3 is TGTGCCAGCAGTTTTCACAGGGCCTACGAGCAGTACTTC. Its translation: CASSFHRAYEQYF.

The rearrangement joins TRBV5-1 to TRBJ1-6; possibly TRBD1 for D (5 bases). Trimming left V 0 bases short and J 6 bases short, with 10 bases between. The CDR3 consists of 15 residues. Germline values: CDR1 SGHRS, CDR2 YFSETQ. As DNA, the CDR3 is TGCGCCAGCAGCTTGGCCGGGACTCTTAATTCACCCCTCCACTTT. Translating it yields CASSLAGTLNSPLHF.

The chain has TRBV5-1 and TRBJ2-1; 9 bases are shared with TRBD2. Trimming removed 1 base from V and 7 bases from J; junction bases left unmatched: 9. In germline, CDR1 is SGHRS, CDR2 YFSETQ. This CDR3 has 16 amino acids. CDR3 DNA sequence: TGCGCCAGCAGCTTGACAGGCGGGGGGGCTATGAATGAGCAGTTCTTC. Protein product: CASSLTGGGAMNEQFF.

This clonotype was observed many times. The chain uses TRBV3-1 and TRBJ2-1, with D possibly matching TRBD1 (6 bases). In germline, CDR1 is LGHDT, CDR2 YNNKEL (reference sequence). Deletions cut 1 base from V and 5 bases from J, with 12 bases between. This CDR3 is built from 15 residues. The CDR3 nucleotides read TGTGCCAGCAGCCAAGGCCCGGACAGAAACAATGAGCAGTTCTTC. Amino acids: CASSQGPDRNNEQFF.

In its sample, this clonotype was seen a few times. V and J are TRBV7-2 and TRBJ2-2; D gene ambiguous. CDR1 is SGHTA, CDR2 FQGNSA, per germline. The CDR3 length is 13 residues. The V end lost 5 bases, the J end lost 5 bases, and 9 bases lay between the germline ends. CDR3 region: CASSPHVTGELFF. The CDR3 nucleotides read TGTGCCAGCAGCCCTCACGTTACCGGGGAGCTGTTTTTT.

For this clonotype: Since a much larger clone is just one base distant, this may be a read error. V and J are TRBV18 and TRBJ1-1; D is uncertain. The CDR3 length is 14 residues. From germline, CDR1 is KGHSH and CDR2 LQKENI. CDR3 sequence reads: CAISPWGRGTEAFF. CDR3 coding DNA: TGTGCCATCTCACCCTGGGGTCGCGGGACTGAAGCTTTCTTT.

This clonotype was counted at least ten times. The J gene is TRBJ2-4, the V gene TRBV28, with 7 bases that match TRBD1. Trimming at V came to 10 bases and at J to 1 base, leaving 7 bases not matched to a gene. From germline, CDR1 is MDHEN and CDR2 SYDVKM. There are 14 residues in the CDR3. CDR3: CATRQGGAKNIQYF. CDR3 in DNA: TGTGCCACTCGACAGGGTGGGGCCAAAAACATTCAGTACTTC. The complete variable domain, with remaining parts taken from reference TRBV28 and TRBJ2-4, reads DVKVTQSSRYLVKRTGEKVFLECVQDMDHENMFWYRQDPGLGLRLIYFSYDVKMKEKGDIPEGYSVSREKKERFSLILESASTNQTSMYLCATRQGGAKNIQYFGAGTRLSVL.

This clonotype was seen many times. The V call is TRBV7-9, the J call TRBJ2-1; the D is unclear. Trimming shortened V by 5 bases and J by 6 bases, and 11 bases separated the two germline ends. The CDR3 totals 13 residues. Germline V gene lookup returns CDR1 SEHNR and CDR2 FQNEAQ (reference sequence). CDR3 in DNA: TGTGCCAGCAGCGGCCGGAGCGTCAATGAGCAGTTCTTC. This sequence encodes CASSGRSVNEQFF. The whole variable domain, filled in from reference TRBV7-9 and TRBJ2-1, reads DTGVSQNPRHKITKRGQNVTFRCDPISEHNRLYWYRQTLGQGPEFLTYFQNEAQLEKSRLLSDRFSAERPKGSFSTLEIQRTEQGDSAMYLCASSGRSVNEQFFGPGTRLTVL.

This clonotype was detected only a few times. This chain connects TRBV7-2 to TRBJ2-7; perhaps TRBD1 as D (6 bases). Deletions cut 4 bases from V and 0 bases from J, with 13 bases between. This CDR3 spans 15 amino acids. Germline CDR1 SGHTA, CDR2 FQGNSA. CDR3 sequence reads: CASSSRQVLSYEQYF. DNA for the CDR3: TGTGCCAGCAGCTCCCGACAGGTTCTCTCCTACGAGCAGTACTTC.

This clonotype occurred many times. J is TRBJ2-1 and V is TRBV14; 7 positions match TRBD2. V trimming: 4 bases; J trimming: 3 bases; junction bases outside the gene matches: 6. Germline assignment: CDR1 SGHDN and CDR2 FVKESK. The CDR3 totals 15 residues. The CDR3 DNA reads as TGTGCCAGCAGCCCCCAGCGGGGCTACTACAATGAGCAGTTCTTC. Translating gives CASSPQRGYYNEQFF.

This sequence joins TRBV20-1 and TRBJ2-7, with a possible D match to TRBD1 (6 bases). This CDR3 is built from 12 residues. Germline CDR1 DFQATT, CDR2 SNEGSKA (reference sequence). The germline V and J ends were trimmed by 5 bases and 3 bases, with 11 bases remaining between them. DNA of the CDR3: TGCAGTGCTGTGCAGGGGATCTACGAGCAGTACTTC. Translation: CSAVQGIYEQYF.

V gene TRBV30 combines with J gene TRBJ1-5; no reliable D call. V lost 0 bases to trimming and J lost 3 bases, with 9 bases between them. CDR1 is GTSNPN, CDR2 SVGIG, per germline (reference sequence). The CDR3 runs 14 residues. CDR3: CAWSVGSNNQPQHF. CDR3 coding DNA: TGTGCCTGGAGTGTTGGCAGTAACAATCAGCCCCAGCATTTT. The entire variable domain, with the rest obtained from reference TRBV30 and TRBJ1-5, is as follows: SQTIHQWPATLVQPVGSPLSLECTVEGTSNPNLYWYRQAAGRGLQLLFYSVGIGQISSEVPQNLSASRPQDRQFILSSKKLLLSDSGFYLCAWSVGSNNQPQHFGDGTRLSIL.

The chain carries TRBV5-1 and TRBJ2-2; D uncertain. The CDR3 contains 15 residues. V lost 3 bases and J 0 bases, leaving 9 bases between the germline ends. Germline CDR1 SGHRS, CDR2 YFSETQ. The CDR3 bases are TGCGCCAGCAGCTCGATGACATCGAACACCGGGGAGCTGTTTTTT. It translates to CASSSMTSNTGELFF. The full variable domain, rest sourced from reference TRBV5-1 and TRBJ2-2, is KAGVTQTPRYLIKTRGQQVTLSCSPISGHRSVSWYQQTPGQGLQFLFEYFSETQRNKGNFPGRFSGRQFSNSRSEMNVSTLELGDSALYLCASSSMTSNTGELFFGEGSRLTVL.